Sequencing of this T cell receptor (beta chain) was carried out in a study of blood T cell repertoires in COVID-19. The protocol was immunoSEQ multiplex PCR, while the TCRdb copy is restricted to in-frame clones and leaves out a portion. The sample carries 50,000 to 65,000 clones, roughly two thirds recorded once. The CDR3 extends over 16 amino acids. The trim removed 5 bases at V and 3 bases at J, leaving 5 bases unmatched. Germline assignment: CDR1 SEHNR and CDR2 FQNEAQ (reference sequence). Sequenced input: PBMCs or T cells enriched from blood (not recorded which). This clonotype was sampled from a woman aged 60-75 years who had been exposed to COVID-19. The J gene is TRBJ2-3, the V gene TRBV7-9; TRBD2 agrees at 13 bases. The CDR3 DNA is TGTGCCAGCAGCCTTTCGACTAGCGGGAGGACAGATACGCAGTATTTT. This gives the protein CASSLSTSGRTDTQYF.